The 21 T cell receptor beta chains below all came from one sample that was sequenced in a study of technical replicates of blood from a handful of donors (dated by TCRdb to about 2017). Library method: the immunoSEQ multiplex PCR assay. TCRdb retrieved this table from immuneACCESS and kept in-frame rearrangements only. Not all clones are present; in checked studies, unresolved V genes account for under half, and no reason is known for the remainder. The sample has about 61,000 clones on record, roughly 86% of them singletons. Of the sample, around 5.3% is held by the ten largest clones. The sample taken for sequencing was PBMCs. All receptors derive from a human donor in good health. Some clones in this sample may be carry-over from other donors' samples.

J is TRBJ2-1 and V is TRBV20-1; no reliable D call. Per the germline V gene, CDR1 is DFQATT and CDR2 is SNEGSKA (reference sequence). This CDR3 has 11 amino acids. Trimming took 6 bases from V and 9 from J, leaving 12 bases between them. This CDR3 is CSALLRGEQFF. The CDR3 DNA follows: TGCAGTGCCCTTCTTCGCGGTGAGCAGTTCTTC.

The chain carries TRBV28 and TRBJ2-5, with 8 bases that match TRBD2. From germline, CDR1 is MDHEN and CDR2 SYDVKM. The V segment lost 3 bases and the J segment 5 bases; nucleotides outside the gene matches: 5. The CDR3 is 14 residues long. The CDR3 is CASSFGGVRETQYF. The DNA for the CDR3 is TGTGCCAGCAGTTTCGGGGGGGTAAGGGAGACCCAGTACTTC.

The chain couples TRBV4-1 to TRBJ2-1; TRBD2 is a possible D gene (6 bases). The CDR3 spans 15 residues. Germline V CDR1 and CDR2: MGHRA, YSYEKL. Deletions cut 0 bases from V and 3 bases from J, with 9 bases between. The CDR3 DNA sequence: TGCGCCAGCAGCCAAGATGGTAGCGGCTACAATGAGCAGTTCTTC. Protein sequence: CASSQDGSGYNEQFF.

The chain employs TRBV6-5 and TRBJ1-1, with a possible D match to TRBD1 (5 bases). In germline, CDR1 is MNHEY, CDR2 SVGAGI. The CDR3 is 13 amino acids. Trimming left V 6 bases short and J 0 bases short, with 8 bases between. The CDR3 coding sequence is TGTGCCAGCAGCCCCAGGGTGAACACTGAAGCTTTCTTT. Translated: CASSPRVNTEAFF.

The gene calls are TRBV9 and TRBJ2-3, with 9 bases aligning to TRBD1. CDR1 SGDLS and CDR2 YYNGEE come from the germline V gene. Losses at the gene ends were 5 bases for V and 1 base for J; bases not matched to a gene: 5. The CDR3 runs to 15 residues. The CDR3 DNA follows: TGTGCCAGCAGGATTGGGGACAGGGGCACAGATACGCAGTATTTT. This codes for CASRIGDRGTDTQYF.

This chain joins TRBV21-1 and TRBJ2-2; TRBD2 is the table's D call, not checked against the DNA. TRBV21-1 is termed a pseudogene. There are 16 residues in the CDR3. CDR3 region: CASTQTSGANTGELFF. The CDR3 nucleotides are TGTGCCAGCACCCAGACTAGCGGAGCGAACACCGGGGAGCTGTTTTTT.

The chain uses TRBV7-9 and TRBJ2-3, with TRBD2 matching 9 bases. After removal of 1 base from V and 4 bases from J, the junction contained 6 bases not matched to a gene. Looked up from germline, CDR1 is SEHNR and CDR2 is FQNEAQ (reference sequence). The CDR3 consists of 16 residues. The chain's CDR3 is CASSLVSSGNPDTQYF. The CDR3 region has the DNA TGTGCCAGCAGCTTAGTTTCTAGCGGGAACCCAGATACGCAGTATTTT.

The genes are TRBV19 and TRBJ2-7, with TRBD1 identical over 7 bases. The CDR3 sequence is 15 residues long. Germline V gene lookup returns CDR1 LNHDA and CDR2 SQIVND (reference sequence). V lost 3 bases to trimming and J lost 2 bases; unmatched junction nucleotides: 7. CDR3 nucleotides: TGTGCCAGTAGTATTGGACAGGTTAACACCTACGAGCAGTACTTC. Protein product: CASSIGQVNTYEQYF.

The chain couples TRBV11-2 to TRBJ1-6, with D perhaps matching TRBD1 (5 bases). Germline V gene lookup returns CDR1 SGHAT and CDR2 FQNNGV. The CDR3 runs 15 residues. V lost 2 bases to trimming and J lost 5 bases, with 10 bases between them. In nucleotides, the CDR3 is TGTGCCAGCAGCTTATCGGACACCAATAATTCACCCCTCCACTTT. It yields the protein CASSLSDTNNSPLHF.

The chain recombines TRBV19 with TRBJ1-1, with 7 bases that match TRBD1. V was clipped by 5 bases and J by 3 bases; unmatched bases: 3. The CDR3 is made up of 13 amino acids. Germline assignment: CDR1 LNHDA and CDR2 SQIVND (reference sequence). CDR3 nucleotides: TGTGCCAGTAGTTCGGGACAGTACACTGAAGCTTTCTTT. It translates to CASSSGQYTEAFF.

V usage is TRBV7-9 and J usage is TRBJ2-1; 13 bases align to TRBD2. The ends lost 4 bases at V and 12 bases at J; junction bases unmatched: 12. There are 16 residues in the CDR3. From germline, CDR1 is SEHNR and CDR2 FQNEAQ (reference sequence). This CDR3 reads CASSSGLAGAPARQFF. Written as DNA, the CDR3 is TGTGCCAGCAGCTCCGGACTAGCGGGGGCCCCAGCCAGGCAGTTCTTC.

This chain connects TRBV6-6 to TRBJ2-6, with D possibly TRBD1 on 5 matching bases. The germline gives CDR1 MNHNY, CDR2 SVGAGI (reference sequence). CDR3 size: 16 residues. Between the trimmed V and J ends, which lost 2 bases and 3 bases, there was a span of 11 bases. The CDR3 sequence: CASSYNARGGANVLTF. The DNA for the CDR3 is TGTGCCAGCAGTTACAACGCTAGGGGTGGGGCCAACGTCCTGACTTTC.

V and J are TRBV6-6 and TRBJ2-1; D is uncertain. V lost 2 bases and J lost 3, with 8 bases in between. The CDR3 runs 14 residues. Germline V gene sequence: CDR1 MNHNY, CDR2 SVGAGI (reference sequence). The CDR3: CASSYVADYNEQFF. The CDR3 coding sequence is TGTGCCAGCAGTTACGTTGCGGACTACAATGAGCAGTTCTTC.

Written as DNA, the CDR3 is TGTGCCAGCAGTCCTATGAGCGGGGGAGAGACCCAGTACTTC. Its translation is CASSPMSGGETQYF. V usage is TRBV2 and J usage is TRBJ2-5; 8 positions match TRBD2. Trimming removed 5 bases from V and 4 bases from J; junction bases left unmatched: 6. CDR1 SNHLY and CDR2 FYNNEI come from the germline V gene. The CDR3 sequence is 14 residues long.

The V gene is TRBV6-4, the J gene TRBJ2-3, with D perhaps matching TRBD2 (5 bases). The CDR3 loop spans 13 amino acids. V gave up 2 bases and J gave up 4 bases, with 7 bases separating them. The germline V gene encodes CDR1 MRHNA and CDR2 SNTAGT. CDR3 DNA sequence: TGTGCCAGCAGTGACGGAGGAGCAGATACGCAGTATTTT. Its translation: CASSDGGADTQYF.

CDR3 coding DNA: TGTGCCAGCAGCCAACAGGGCACCACCATATATTTT. Amino acids: CASSQQGTTIYF. This chain links TRBV14 with TRBJ1-3, with a weak D call TRBD1 (5 bases). V was pared by 2 bases and J by 9 bases, with 8 bases between. This CDR3 contains 12 residues. Germline loops: CDR1 SGHDN, CDR2 FVKESK.

The chain couples TRBV6-1 to TRBJ2-2; TRBD2 aligns across 12 bases. The length of the CDR3 is 17 residues. Germline V gives CDR1 MNHNS, CDR2 SASEGT. The trim removed 4 bases at V and 6 bases at J, leaving 9 bases unmatched. The CDR3 here is CASSAASGGGLAGELFF. CDR3 sequence (DNA): TGTGCCAGCAGTGCCGCTAGCGGGGGGGGGTTGGCCGGGGAGCTGTTTTTT.

V is TRBV5-1 and J is TRBJ1-1, with D possibly matching TRBD1 (5 bases). CDR1 and CDR2 from the germline V gene are SGHRS and YFSETQ. Trimming took 7 bases from V and 4 from J, leaving 17 bases between them. This CDR3 spans 14 amino acids. CDR3 protein: CASGSQGLGTEAFF. For the CDR3, the DNA is TGCGCCAGCGGATCCCAGGGACTGGGCACTGAAGCTTTCTTT.

CDR3 in amino acids: CASSFYAASNQPQHF. Here the CDR3 DNA reads TGTGCCAGCAGCTTCTATGCGGCCAGCAATCAGCCCCAGCATTTT. The V gene is TRBV7-2, the J gene TRBJ1-5; D is unresolved. Looked up from germline, CDR1 is SGHTA and CDR2 is FQGNSA. Trimming took 3 bases from V and 1 from J, leaving 10 bases between them. The CDR3 covers 15 residues.

The rearrangement joins TRBV6-5 to TRBJ2-5; D might be TRBD2 (7 bases). CDR1 MNHEY and CDR2 SVGAGI come from the germline V gene. With 2 bases removed from V and 5 bases from J, the gap between germline ends came to 15 bases. CDR3 length equals 15 residues. CDR3 residues: CASSYGGAVGETQYF. DNA for the CDR3: TGTGCCAGCAGTTACGGGGGGGCGGTAGGGGAGACCCAGTACTTC.

The rearrangement links TRBV21-1 to TRBJ1-5. TRBV21-1 counts as a pseudogene. CDR3 length: 17 residues. The CDR3 DNA reads as TGTGCCAGCAGCCCGGGAGGGGTCCCGGAGGGCAATCAGCCCCAGCATTTT. This translates into CASSPGGVPEGNQPQHF.